Listed below are T cell receptor beta chains from one sample, sequenced in a study of blood T cell repertoires in COVID-19. TCRdb's table, derived via immunoSEQ multiplex PCR, lists solely in-frame clones and lacks some. The data show roughly 360,000 clones, roughly four fifths seen once. The sample comprised PBMCs or T cells enriched from blood (not recorded which). All receptors derive from a woman aged 50 to 65 who had recovered from COVID-19. Each CDR3 is given with its conserved first and last residue. D genes are given only for firm matches. The size field is filled for only some rows; it gives once, few, many or a size class.

d_gene: NA; j_gene: TRBJ1-4; abundance: NA; v_gene: TRBV19; CDR3aa: CASTGESKRDEKLFF; CDR3nt: TGTGCCAGTACTGGGGAGTCCAAGAGGGATGAAAAACTGTTTTTT
d_gene: TRBD1; j_gene: TRBJ1-1; abundance: NA; v_gene: TRBV12-5; CDR3aa: CASAPGQGANTEAFF; CDR3nt: TGTGCTAGTGCCCCCGGACAGGGGGCAAACACTGAAGCTTTCTTT
d_gene: NA; j_gene: TRBJ2-3; abundance: NA; v_gene: TRBV3-1/TRBV3-2; CDR3aa: CASSPYEITDTQYF; CDR3nt: TGTGCCAGCAGCCCCTACGAGATCACAGATACGCAGTATTTT
d_gene: NA; j_gene: TRBJ1-1; abundance: NA; v_gene: TRBV7-9; CDR3aa: CASIDRFGDTEAFF; CDR3nt: TGTGCCAGCATCGACCGATTCGGGGACACTGAAGCTTTCTTT
d_gene: NA; j_gene: TRBJ1-2; abundance: NA; v_gene: TRBV30; CDR3aa: CAWSRANYGYTF; CDR3nt: TGTGCCTGGAGTCGTGCTAACTATGGCTACACCTTC
d_gene: NA; j_gene: TRBJ1-2; abundance: NA; v_gene: TRBV29-1; CDR3aa: CSVSDLGNYGYTF; CDR3nt: TGCAGCGTCAGTGATTTGGGCAACTATGGCTACACCTTC
d_gene: NA; j_gene: TRBJ2-7; abundance: NA; v_gene: TRBV6-5; CDR3aa: CASSYSTGSSYEQYF; CDR3nt: TGTGCCAGCAGTTACTCGACGGGAAGCTCCTACGAGCAGTACTTC
d_gene: TRBD1; j_gene: TRBJ1-3; abundance: few; v_gene: TRBV10-3; CDR3aa: CAISGTGSGNTIYF; CDR3nt: TGTGCCATCAGTGGGACAGGGTCTGGAAACACCATATATTTT
d_gene: NA; j_gene: TRBJ2-3; abundance: NA; v_gene: TRBV5-4; CDR3aa: CASSLIEVADTQYF; CDR3nt: TGTGCCAGCAGCCTCATAGAGGTGGCAGATACGCAGTATTTT
d_gene: NA; j_gene: TRBJ1-2; abundance: NA; v_gene: TRBV6-5; CDR3aa: CASTLVSFYGYTF; CDR3nt: TGTGCCAGCACGTTAGTATCCTTCTATGGCTACACCTTC
d_gene: TRBD1; j_gene: TRBJ1-3; abundance: NA; v_gene: TRBV19; CDR3aa: CASRGQGYGNTIYF; CDR3nt: TGTGCCAGTAGGGGACAGGGGTACGGAAACACCATATATTTT
d_gene: NA; j_gene: TRBJ1-5; abundance: once; v_gene: TRBV12-3/TRBV12-4; CDR3aa: CASNQGFDRPQHF; CDR3nt: TGTGCCAGCAACCAGGGTTTCGACAGGCCCCAGCATTTT
d_gene: TRBD1; j_gene: TRBJ1-1; abundance: NA; v_gene: TRBV30; CDR3aa: CAWSSTGEAFF; CDR3nt: TGTGCCTGGAGTTCCACAGGGGAGGCTTTCTTT
d_gene: TRBD1; j_gene: TRBJ1-2; abundance: few; v_gene: TRBV10-3; CDR3aa: CAIRGYGTGDYGYTF; CDR3nt: TGTGCCATCAGGGGTTACGGGACAGGGGACTATGGCTACACCTTC
d_gene: NA; j_gene: TRBJ2-5; abundance: NA; v_gene: TRBV11-3; CDR3aa: CASSPANQETQYF; CDR3nt: TGTGCCAGCAGTCCAGCGAACCAAGAGACCCAGTACTTC
d_gene: NA; j_gene: TRBJ1-5; abundance: NA; v_gene: TRBV4-1; CDR3aa: CASSQVLGVGNQPQHF; CDR3nt: TGCGCCAGCAGCCAGGTCTTAGGGGTAGGCAATCAGCCCCAGCATTTT
d_gene: TRBD2; j_gene: TRBJ2-2; abundance: NA; v_gene: TRBV6-2/TRBV6-3; CDR3aa: CASSNIILASGELFF; CDR3nt: TGTGCCAGCAGCAATATAATACTAGCGTCCGGGGAGCTGTTTTTT
d_gene: TRBD2; j_gene: TRBJ2-7; abundance: NA; v_gene: TRBV19; CDR3aa: CASTRTSGTLYEQYF; CDR3nt: TGTGCCAGTACTAGGACTAGCGGGACCCTGTACGAGCAGTACTTC
d_gene: NA; j_gene: TRBJ1-1; abundance: once; v_gene: TRBV2; CDR3aa: CASSRTAVNTEAFF; CDR3nt: TGTGCCAGCAGTAGGACAGCCGTGAACACTGAAGCTTTCTTT
d_gene: TRBD2; j_gene: TRBJ2-1; abundance: once; v_gene: TRBV23-1; CDR3aa: CASSPQAGGQVGGEQFF; CDR3nt: TGCGCCAGCAGTCCCCAAGCGGGGGGGCAGGTAGGCGGCGAGCAGTTCTTC
d_gene: NA; j_gene: TRBJ2-7; abundance: NA; v_gene: TRBV19; CDR3aa: CASSRGLTNEQYF; CDR3nt: TGTGCCAGTAGTAGGGGCCTTACGAACGAGCAGTACTTC
d_gene: TRBD1; j_gene: TRBJ2-7; abundance: NA; v_gene: TRBV11-3; CDR3aa: CASSLGDRGRGFYEQYF; CDR3nt: TGTGCCAGCAGCTTAGGTGACAGGGGGCGCGGCTTCTACGAGCAGTACTTC
d_gene: NA; j_gene: TRBJ1-1; abundance: few; v_gene: TRBV5-4; CDR3aa: CASSLAGNTEAFF; CDR3nt: TGTGCCAGCAGCTTGGCCGGGAACACTGAAGCTTTCTTT
d_gene: NA; j_gene: TRBJ2-5; abundance: NA; v_gene: TRBV6-5; CDR3aa: CASGQLQETQYF; CDR3nt: TGTGCCAGCGGACAGCTACAAGAGACCCAGTACTTC
d_gene: NA; j_gene: TRBJ2-6; abundance: once; v_gene: TRBV7-2; CDR3aa: CASSLDSSGANVLTF; CDR3nt: TGTGCCAGCAGCCTGGACAGCTCTGGGGCCAACGTCCTGACTTTC
d_gene: TRBD1; j_gene: TRBJ1-1; abundance: few; v_gene: TRBV5-6; CDR3aa: CASSFGGQTEAFF; CDR3nt: TGTGCCAGCAGCTTTGGGGGACAGACTGAAGCTTTCTTT
d_gene: NA; j_gene: TRBJ1-1; abundance: NA; v_gene: TRBV7-2; CDR3aa: CASSPSILERGAFF; CDR3nt: TGTGCCAGCAGCCCCTCGATTTTAGAACGGGGAGCTTTCTTT
d_gene: TRBD1; j_gene: TRBJ2-3; abundance: NA; v_gene: TRBV19; CDR3aa: CASSMTQGAVDTQYF; CDR3nt: TGTGCCAGTAGTATGACACAGGGGGCTGTAGATACGCAGTATTTT
d_gene: NA; j_gene: TRBJ1-2; abundance: NA; v_gene: TRBV7-9; CDR3aa: CASSLWQGQDSYGYTF; CDR3nt: TGTGCCAGCAGCTTATGGCAGGGGCAAGATTCATATGGCTACACCTTC